The TCR beta chain described here comes from a study of blood T cell repertoires in COVID-19. Study as a whole: Material from acute and convalescent COVID-19 was sourced from the United States, Italy and Spain.

Data came from immunoSEQ multiplex PCR; TCRdb stores just in-frame clones and leaves some out. The sample lists around 180,000 clones, around 87% occurring once. The CDR3 totals 15 residues. V lost 2 bases and J 8 bases, leaving 16 bases between the germline ends. Germline V gene data show CDR1 as LNHDA and CDR2 as SQIVND (reference sequence). The chain is built from TRBV19 and TRBJ2-1; weak D call: TRBD2 (5 bases). Input material: peripheral blood. The sequence came from a man aged 40-55 years with active or convalescent COVID-19. CDR3 region: CASSISQRGRDEQFF. The CDR3 DNA sequence: TGTGCCAGTAGTATATCCCAAAGAGGGCGGGATGAGCAGTTCTTC.